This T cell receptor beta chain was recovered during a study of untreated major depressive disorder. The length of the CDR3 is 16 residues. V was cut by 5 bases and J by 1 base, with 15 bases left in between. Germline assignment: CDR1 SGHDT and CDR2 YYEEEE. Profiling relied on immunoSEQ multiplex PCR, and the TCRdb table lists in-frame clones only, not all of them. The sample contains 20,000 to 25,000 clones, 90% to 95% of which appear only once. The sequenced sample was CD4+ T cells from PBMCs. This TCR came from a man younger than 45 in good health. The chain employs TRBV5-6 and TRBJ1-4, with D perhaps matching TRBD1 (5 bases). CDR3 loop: CASSSGPGRTNEKLFF. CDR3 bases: TGTGCCAGCAGTTCGGGGCCAGGGAGAACTAATGAAAAACTGTTTTTT.